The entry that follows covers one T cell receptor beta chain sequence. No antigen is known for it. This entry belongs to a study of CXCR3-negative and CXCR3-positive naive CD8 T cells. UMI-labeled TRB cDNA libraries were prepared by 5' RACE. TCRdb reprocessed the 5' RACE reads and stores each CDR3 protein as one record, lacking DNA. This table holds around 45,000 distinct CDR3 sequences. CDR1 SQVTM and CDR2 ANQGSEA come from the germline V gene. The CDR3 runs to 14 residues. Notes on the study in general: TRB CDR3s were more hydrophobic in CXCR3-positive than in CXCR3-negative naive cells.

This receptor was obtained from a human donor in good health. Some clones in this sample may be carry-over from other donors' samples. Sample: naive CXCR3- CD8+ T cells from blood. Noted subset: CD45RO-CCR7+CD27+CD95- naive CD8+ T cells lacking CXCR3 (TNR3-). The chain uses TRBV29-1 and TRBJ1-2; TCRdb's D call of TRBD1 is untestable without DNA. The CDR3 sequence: CSVTGTGGSRGYTF.